This T cell receptor beta chain was sequenced in a study of CD8+CD57+ T cells in acquired aplastic anemia. Turning to the study itself: The sorted CD4+ and CD8+ cells yielded an average approximately 3 ug of DNA.

The CDR3 contains 13 residues. CDR1 and CDR2 (germline): WNHNN, SYGVQD (reference sequence). V lost 7 bases, J lost 4 bases, and 11 bases lay in between. Researchers used genomic DNA as the template to profile TCR beta VDJ and CDR3. TCRdb analysed the reads with MiXCR anew, one entry per CDR3 protein. The sample lists under 350,000 distinct CDR3 sequences, roughly 59% seen once, with 1% to 1.5% in the top ten. The patients chosen for sequencing had shown expansion of CD8+CD57+ cells (detected by flow cytometry). Severe acquired aplastic anemia was diagnosed in all patients. Patients were untreated when blood was sampled. Study-wide results and caveats: The study found no significant CD8+ Simpson's diversity difference between patients and controls.

A remark on this clonotype: Its antigen is currently unknown.

The chain recombines TRBV10-1 with TRBJ1-5, with D perhaps TRBD1 (5 bases). Sequences were obtained from sorted CD4+, CD8+, or CD8+CD57+ T cells (not recorded which) from PBMCs. The source of this sequence is a human donor with aplastic anemia. For the CDR3, the DNA is TGCGCCAGCAAAGACAGTTTGAATCAGCCCCAGCATTTT. Amino acids: CASKDSLNQPQHF.